These 22 T cell receptor beta chains were sequenced from one sample in a study of blood T cell repertoires in COVID-19. Sequencing was performed with immunoSEQ multiplex PCR; in TCRdb, only in-frame clones are kept and a portion is missing. The sample comprises about 160,000 clones, roughly nine tenths of which are singletons, and roughly 0.56% rests with the top ten. Sequencing input: peripheral blood. The receptors originated from a man aged 50-60 years with acute or convalescent COVID-19.

J is TRBJ2-3 and V is TRBV10-3, with TRBD2 matching over 14 bases. The J segment lost 2 bases and the V segment lost 4 bases, leaving 2 bases of the junction unmatched. CDR1 and CDR2 (germline): ENHRY, SYGVKD. This CDR3 spans 16 amino acids. The CDR3: CAISGGLAGATDTQYF. CDR3 in DNA: TGTGCCATCAGTGGGGGACTAGCGGGGGCCACAGATACGCAGTATTTT.

This chain connects TRBV5-4 to TRBJ2-3, with D tentatively TRBD1 (6 bases). V shed 0 bases and J shed 0 bases, with 11 bases lying between them. The CDR3 length is 16 residues. Germline V gives CDR1 SGHNT, CDR2 YYREEE (reference sequence). The CDR3 is CASSLDARGSTDTQYF. CDR3 sequence (DNA): TGTGCCAGCAGCTTGGATGCCAGGGGTAGCACAGATACGCAGTATTTT.

This chain uses TRBV20-1 with TRBJ2-3; TRBD2 matches 7 bases. CDR3 length equals 17 residues. After removal of 3 bases from V and 5 bases from J, the junction contained 17 bases not matched to a gene. The germline gives CDR1 DFQATT, CDR2 SNEGSKA (reference sequence). The CDR3 protein is CSASKAAEAGARDTQYF. Here the CDR3 DNA reads TGCAGTGCTAGTAAGGCAGCGGAGGCGGGAGCCAGAGATACGCAGTATTTT.

The J gene is TRBJ1-2, the V gene TRBV29-1, with D maybe TRBD1 (5 bases). CDR1 is SQVTM and CDR2 is ANQGSEA in the germline V gene. The CDR3 loop spans 11 amino acids. For the CDR3, the DNA is TGCACCACCGCGGGGGACTATGGCTACACCTTC. It specifies CTTAGDYGYTF.

The chain is built from TRBV3-1 (or the pseudogene TRBV3-2) and TRBJ2-1; D gene unclear. The V end was cut by 4 bases, the J end by 0 bases, with 13 bases between. CDR1 and CDR2 (germline): LGHDT, YNNKEL (reference sequence). This CDR3 has 16 residues. This CDR3 is CASSPQLLSSYNEQFF. DNA for the CDR3: TGTGCCAGCAGCCCCCAACTACTGAGCTCCTACAATGAGCAGTTCTTC.

On this clone itself: Other DNA sequences in this specimen translate into the identical CDR3. The chain uses TRBV7-9 and TRBJ1-4; TRBD1 matches 10 bases. The V gene end was trimmed by 6 bases and the J gene end by 7 bases; junction bases not matched to a gene: 2. Germline lookup yields CDR1 SEHNR and CDR2 FQNEAQ (reference sequence). This CDR3 comprises 13 residues. The CDR3, as DNA: TGTGCCAGCAGAGGACAGGGGGGTGAAAAACTGTTTTTT. Protein product: CASRGQGGEKLFF.

The CDR3 spells CASSPSVGGHEAFF. The CDR3 DNA reads as TGTGCCAGCAGCCCGTCGGTTGGTGGTCATGAAGCTTTCTTT. The chain has TRBV5-5 and TRBJ1-1; D gene ambiguous. Trimming cost V 4 bases and J 7 bases, with 17 bases left between them. Germline V lookup: CDR1 SGHKS, CDR2 YYEKEE (reference sequence). The CDR3 is made up of 14 amino acids.

V gene TRBV19 combines with J gene TRBJ1-5; TRBD1 might be the D (6 bases). Germline V gene lookup returns CDR1 LNHDA and CDR2 SQIVND (reference sequence). The CDR3 sequence is 17 residues long. Trimming took 5 bases from V and 3 from J, leaving 20 bases between them. The chain's CDR3 is CASSLRTGFTPNQPQHF. The CDR3 DNA reads as TGTGCCAGTAGTCTACGAACAGGGTTTACACCCAATCAGCCCCAGCATTTT. The full variable domain, rest sourced from reference TRBV19 and TRBJ1-5, is DGGITQSPKYLFRKEGQNVTLSCEQNLNHDAMYWYRQDPGQGLRLIYYSQIVNDFQKGDIAEGYSVSREKKESFPLTVTSAQKNPTAFYLCASSLRTGFTPNQPQHFGDGTRLSIL.

The gene calls are TRBV2 and TRBJ2-7, with TRBD1 matching over 8 bases. V lost 1 base to trimming and J lost 6 bases; unmatched junction nucleotides: 8. The length of the CDR3 is 15 residues. Per the germline V gene, CDR1 is SNHLY and CDR2 is FYNNEI. CDR3 sequence: CASSEVIAGGGEQYF. As DNA, the CDR3 is TGTGCCAGCAGTGAAGTTATCGCAGGGGGCGGCGAGCAGTACTTC.

A single count supports this clone. The J gene is TRBJ2-2, the V gene TRBV5-1; D is perhaps TRBD2 (6 bases). The CDR3 runs to 15 residues. Deletions cut 3 bases from V and 6 bases from J, with 15 bases between. CDR1 is SGHRS and CDR2 is YFSETQ in the germline V gene. The CDR3, as DNA: TGCGCCAGCAGCTACTCCGTGGGGGGAGCCGGGGAGCTGTTTTTT. Protein product: CASSYSVGGAGELFF.

The chain couples TRBV6-5 to TRBJ1-2; TRBD1 matches 9 bases. The CDR3 runs to 13 residues. Trimming cost V 10 bases and J 5 bases; bases outside gene matches: 8. CDR1 and CDR2 from the germline V gene are MNHEY and SVGAGI. The CDR3 region is CAINGTGLYGYTF. The DNA for the CDR3 is TGTGCCATTAATGGGACAGGGCTTTATGGCTACACCTTC.

The chain links TRBV7-9 to TRBJ1-4; perhaps TRBD1 as D (5 bases). The germline CDR1 and CDR2 sequences are SEHNR and FQNEAQ (reference sequence). V gave up 6 bases and J gave up 8 bases, with 16 bases separating them. This CDR3 contains 14 residues. The CDR3 loop reads CASSQGLAGEKLFF. The CDR3 nucleotides read TGTGCCAGCAGTCAGGGCCTCGCGGGGGAAAAACTGTTTTTT.

This sequence joins TRBV28 and TRBJ2-6; D is possibly TRBD1 (5 bases). V was pared by 6 bases and J by 2 bases, with 17 bases between. This CDR3 has 17 amino acids. CDR1 is MDHEN, CDR2 SYDVKM, per germline. In nucleotides, the CDR3 is TGTGCCAGCAGGATCCCGCAGGGAAAGGCTGGGGCCAACGTCCTGACTTTC. Residues: CASRIPQGKAGANVLTF.

The chain employs TRBV16 and TRBJ2-7; 7 bases fit TRBD1. CDR1 is KGHSY, CDR2 FQNENV, per germline. The CDR3 sequence is 13 residues long. Germline trimming cut 4 bases from V and 6 bases from J; bases unmatched to any gene: 6. Written as DNA, the CDR3 is TGTGCCAGCAGCCTCGGACAGGAGCGCGAGCAGTACTTC. Translating it yields CASSLGQEREQYF.

The V call is TRBV28, the J call TRBJ2-5, with TRBD2 identical over 10 bases. Germline V CDR1 and CDR2: MDHEN, SYDVKM. V shed 3 bases, J shed 0 bases, and the junction held 4 bases outside the gene matches. The CDR3 consists of 16 residues. CDR3 DNA: TGTGCCAGCAGTTTTAGCGGGAGGCCCGACCAAGAGACCCAGTACTTC. Protein: CASSFSGRPDQETQYF. The variable domain in full, with the rest retrieved from reference TRBV28 and TRBJ2-5, is DVKVTQSSRYLVKRTGEKVFLECVQDMDHENMFWYRQDPGLGLRLIYFSYDVKMKEKGDIPEGYSVSREKKERFSLILESASTNQTSMYLCASSFSGRPDQETQYFGPGTRLLVL.

The chain recombines TRBV7-9 with TRBJ2-3, with D maybe TRBD2 (6 bases). This CDR3 is built from 17 residues. CDR1 and CDR2 from the germline V gene are SEHNR and FQNEAQ (reference sequence). The ends were cut back, 3 bases at V and 3 bases at J, with 19 bases in the middle. Here the CDR3 reads CASSFGRGGAQTDTQYF. CDR3 coding DNA: TGTGCCAGCAGCTTTGGGCGGGGAGGAGCACAGACAGATACGCAGTATTTT.

The chain employs TRBV27 and TRBJ2-1; TRBD2 agrees at 7 bases. There are 14 residues in the CDR3. Germline trimming cut 6 bases from V and 6 bases from J; bases unmatched to any gene: 8. Germline-derived CDR1 and CDR2 are MNHEY and SMNVEV (reference sequence). The CDR3 sequence: CASRLGGSINEQFF. As DNA, the CDR3 is TGTGCCAGCAGGCTTGGCGGGAGTATCAATGAGCAGTTCTTC.

The V gene is TRBV24-1, the J gene TRBJ2-3; TRBD2 is a possible D gene (5 bases). CDR1 is KGHDR and CDR2 is SFDVKD in the germline V gene. V was trimmed by 1 base and J by 0 bases, leaving 7 bases between them. The CDR3 covers 15 residues. This chain's CDR3 is CATSDFGSSTDTQYF. DNA of the CDR3: TGTGCCACCAGTGATTTTGGGAGTAGCACAGATACGCAGTATTTT.

The chain combines TRBV2 with TRBJ2-1, with a tentative D call TRBD1 (5 bases). The length of the CDR3 is 17 residues. V lost 6 bases and J lost 0, with 18 bases in between. Germline loops: CDR1 SNHLY, CDR2 FYNNEI. The CDR3 protein is CASRGVVPKSSYNEQFF. In nucleotides, the CDR3 is TGTGCCAGCAGAGGGGTCGTGCCGAAAAGCTCCTACAATGAGCAGTTCTTC.

The chain recombines TRBV19 with TRBJ2-1, with D perhaps matching TRBD1 (5 bases). The germline V and J ends were trimmed by 1 base and 7 bases, with 11 bases remaining between them. The CDR3 sequence is 14 residues long. The V gene's germline CDR1 is LNHDA and CDR2 SQIVND (reference sequence). The CDR3 spells CASSIGSGPNEQFF. DNA of the CDR3: TGTGCCAGTAGTATAGGGTCAGGGCCAAATGAGCAGTTCTTC.

The chain links TRBV10-2 to TRBJ2-1; TRBD2 matches at 10 bases. The germline V gene encodes CDR1 WSHSY and CDR2 SAAADI. J gave up 5 bases and V 0 bases, and 4 bases lay outside the gene matches. The CDR3 is 16 residues long. DNA for the CDR3: TGCGCCAGCAGTGAGTCGTGGCTAGCGGGAGACAATGAGCAGTTCTTC. Translation: CASSESWLAGDNEQFF.

Here the CDR3 DNA reads TGTGCCAGCAGTTACTCGCACAGGCTTAGCGGAAACACCATATATTTT. It specifies CASSYSHRLSGNTIYF. V gene TRBV6-7 combines with J gene TRBJ1-3, with a weak D call TRBD1 (5 bases). TRBV6-7 is recorded as an ORF, its role being uncertain. Trimming took 0 bases from V and 4 from J, leaving 13 bases between them. The CDR3 covers 16 residues.